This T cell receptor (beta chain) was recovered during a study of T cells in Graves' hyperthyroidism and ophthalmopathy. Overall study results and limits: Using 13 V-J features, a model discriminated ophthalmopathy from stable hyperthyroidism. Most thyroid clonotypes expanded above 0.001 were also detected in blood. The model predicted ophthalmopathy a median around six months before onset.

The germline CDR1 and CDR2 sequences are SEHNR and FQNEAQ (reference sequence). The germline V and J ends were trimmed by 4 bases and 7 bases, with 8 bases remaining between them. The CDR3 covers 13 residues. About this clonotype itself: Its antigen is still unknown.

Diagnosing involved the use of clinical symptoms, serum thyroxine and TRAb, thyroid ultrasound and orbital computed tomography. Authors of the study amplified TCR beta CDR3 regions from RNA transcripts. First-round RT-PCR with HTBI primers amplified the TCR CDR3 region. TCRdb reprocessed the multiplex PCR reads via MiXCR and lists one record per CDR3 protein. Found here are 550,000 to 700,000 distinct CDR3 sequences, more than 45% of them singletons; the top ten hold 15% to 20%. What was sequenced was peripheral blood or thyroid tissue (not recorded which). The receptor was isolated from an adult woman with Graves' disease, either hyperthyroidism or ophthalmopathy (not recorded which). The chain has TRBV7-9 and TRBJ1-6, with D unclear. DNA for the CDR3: TGTGCCAGCAGCTCCTTGCCGAATTCACCCCTCCACTTT. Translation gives CASSSLPNSPLHF.